This T cell receptor (beta chain) was identified during a study of shared clonotypes between healthy human individuals. Broader study findings: Naive subsets, compared against memory subsets, generally had larger estimated richness values. Blood was the sole source, and tissue repertoires probably differ. Clonotype sharing levels among donors were expected to vary with sequencing depth.

Original data processing: Filtering was not the same, since immunoSEQ gave junction-only sequences without quality scores. The method was immunoSEQ multiplex PCR; TCRdb's version includes in-frame clones alone and lacks a portion of them. V, J and clone size were drawn from that table, and D and trimming were deduced from the DNA. The sample lists about 700,000 clones; roughly 70% were seen once. On this clone itself: Its target is not known.

The CDR3 loop spans 17 amino acids. Per the germline V gene, CDR1 is SGHAT and CDR2 is FQNNGV. Trimming removed 4 bases from V and 4 bases from J, with 21 bases in between. This clonotype was sampled from a woman aged 25 to 39 in good health. Material: memory CD4+ T cells sorted from blood. Subset reported: CD45RA-negative fraction. The chain is built from TRBV11-2 and TRBJ2-3; perhaps D is TRBD1 or TRBD2 (5 bases each). The CDR3 DNA sequence: TGTGCCAGCAGCTCGCCGATGGGTCCCCGGGGCCCAGATACGCAGTATTTT. This codes for CASSSPMGPRGPDTQYF.